This record concerns one T cell receptor (beta chain) sequence. Antigen specificity is unknown. The record originates from a study of T cell responses to AZD1222 COVID-19 vaccine. Whole-study results and caveats: The study reported that nearly half of spike-specific TCRs target unmutated variant regions. Of the AZD1222 recipients, only 5 to 7 were seropositive at baseline. There were mostly white British donors and more females than males, and clonal diversity was possibly underestimated.

CDR3 length equals 14 residues. The germline gives CDR1 SGDLS, CDR2 YYNGEE. V lost 3 bases and J 3 bases, leaving 12 bases between the germline ends. Only in-frame clones appear in the TCRdb table, and some are missing; sequencing was by immunoSEQ multiplex PCR. Of 110,000 to 150,000 clones in the sample, 70% to 90% were seen once. The sequence derives from an adult in good health. Sequencing used peripheral blood, obtained on day 0 of AZD1222 vaccination. The rearrangement uses TRBV9 and TRBJ1-1, with D unresolved. DNA for the CDR3: TGTGCCAGCAGCGAGTGGTCTGGGGACACTGAAGCTTTCTTT. It is translated as CASSEWSGDTEAFF. Filled out from reference TRBV9 and TRBJ1-1, the complete variable domain reads DSGVTQTPKHLITATGQRVTLRCSPRSGDLSVYWYQQSLDQGLQFLIQYYNGEERAKGNILERFSAQQFPDLHSELNLSSLELGDSALYFCASSEWSGDTEAFFGQGTRLTVV.